This entry describes one T cell receptor beta chain. Its antigen is unknown. Germline V lookup: CDR1 SGHTS, CDR2 YDEGEE. V was pared by 2 bases and J by 0 bases, with 11 bases between. CDR3 size: 15 residues. The entry originates in a study of vaccination effects on CD4 cells after COVID-19. For the study at large: BNT162b2 vaccine or mRNA-1273 vaccine was given to participants in two doses.

With the ViraFEST assay, the study expanded antigen-specific CD4+ T cells using viral peptide pools, then sequenced them. Isolating CD4+ T cells followed approximately ten days of culture. Profiled with immunoSEQ multiplex PCR; TCRdb holds only in-frame clones, not every one. This table has roughly 15,000 clones, around 80% appearing once. This sequence joins TRBV5-8 and TRBJ1-2; unclear D gene. The specimen was CD4+ T cells from PBMCs cultured with HCoV-229E spike peptides, collected before COVID-19 vaccination. This clonotype was obtained from a human donor who received a COVID-19 vaccine. CDR3 in DNA: TGTGCCAGCAGCTTAGGAGGAGGAGCTAACTATGGCTACACCTTC. Translated, it gives CASSLGGGANYGYTF.